This T cell receptor (beta chain) was identified during a study of Graves' ophthalmopathy and Graves' hyperthyroidism. About the research overall: Researchers obtained peripheral blood at initial diagnosis, before any treatment had begun.

This clonotype has a count of ten or more. Its antigen remains unknown. The term stable hyperthyroidism indicated an absence of ophthalmopathy within 18 months of follow-up. Amplified material comprised TCR beta CDR3 regions derived from RNA transcripts. HTBI primers primed a first-round RT-PCR, and a second-round multiplex PCR followed. TCRdb fed the multiplex PCR reads into MiXCR, producing one record per CDR3 protein. The sample carries a few hundred thousand distinct CDR3 sequences, about a sixth recorded once. Findings and caveats of the study: A majority of expanded thyroid clonotypes exceeding 0.001 frequency were likewise present in blood.

After removal of 9 bases from V and 10 bases from J, the junction contained 5 bases not matched to a gene. The CDR3 extends over 13 amino acids. The V gene's germline CDR1 is MNHNS and CDR2 SASEGT. Sequences were obtained from peripheral blood. This chain connects TRBV6-1 to TRBJ1-6; TRBD1 agrees at 11 bases. The receptor was isolated from an adult woman with stable Graves' hyperthyroidism. The CDR3 loop reads CASRTGGQSPLHF. CDR3 nucleotide sequence: TGTGCCAGTAGGACAGGGGGCCAATCACCCCTCCACTTT.